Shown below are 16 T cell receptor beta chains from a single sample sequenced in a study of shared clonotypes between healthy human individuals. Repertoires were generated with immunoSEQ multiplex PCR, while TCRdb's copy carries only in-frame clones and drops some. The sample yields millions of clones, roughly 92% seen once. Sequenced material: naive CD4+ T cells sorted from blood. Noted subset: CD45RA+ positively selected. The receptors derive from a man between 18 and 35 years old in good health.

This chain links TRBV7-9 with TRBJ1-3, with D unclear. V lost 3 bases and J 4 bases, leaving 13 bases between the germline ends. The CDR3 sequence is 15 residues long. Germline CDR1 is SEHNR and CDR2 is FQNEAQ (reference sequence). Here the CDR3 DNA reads TGTGCCAGCAGCTTTTACATAATAGGGGGAAACACCATATATTTT. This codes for CASSFYIIGGNTIYF. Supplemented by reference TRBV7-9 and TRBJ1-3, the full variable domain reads DTGVSQNPRHKITKRGQNVTFRCDPISEHNRLYWYRQTLGQGPEFLTYFQNEAQLEKSRLLSDRFSAERPKGSFSTLEIQRTEQGDSAMYLCASSFYIIGGNTIYFGEGSWLTVV.

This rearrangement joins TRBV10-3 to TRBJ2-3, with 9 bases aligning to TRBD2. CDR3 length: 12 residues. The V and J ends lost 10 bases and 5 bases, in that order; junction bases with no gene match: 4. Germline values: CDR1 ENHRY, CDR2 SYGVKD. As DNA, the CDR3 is TGTGCCAGCGGACTAGCGAAAGATACGCAGTATTTT. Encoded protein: CASGLAKDTQYF.

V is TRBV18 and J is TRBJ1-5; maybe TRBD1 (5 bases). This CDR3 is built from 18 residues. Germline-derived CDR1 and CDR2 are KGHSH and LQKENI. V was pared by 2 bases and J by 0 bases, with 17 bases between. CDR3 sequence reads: CASSPLITGDNSNQPQHF. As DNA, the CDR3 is TGTGCCAGCTCACCATTAATAACAGGAGATAATAGCAATCAGCCCCAGCATTTT.

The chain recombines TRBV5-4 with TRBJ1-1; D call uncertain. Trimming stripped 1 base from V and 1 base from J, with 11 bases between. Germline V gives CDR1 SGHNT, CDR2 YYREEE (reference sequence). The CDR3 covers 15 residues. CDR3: CASSLPSWGNTEAFF. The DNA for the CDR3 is TGTGCCAGCAGCTTGCCTTCCTGGGGGAACACTGAAGCTTTCTTT.

The CDR3, as DNA: TGTGCCAGCAGCTTAGGGATTGGTCGATACTACGAGCAGTACTTC. It specifies CASSLGIGRYYEQYF. This chain connects TRBV7-2 to TRBJ2-7; D is unclear. Trimming took 1 base from V and 3 from J, leaving 13 bases between them. This CDR3 has 15 residues. Germline CDR1 is SGHTA and CDR2 is FQGNSA.

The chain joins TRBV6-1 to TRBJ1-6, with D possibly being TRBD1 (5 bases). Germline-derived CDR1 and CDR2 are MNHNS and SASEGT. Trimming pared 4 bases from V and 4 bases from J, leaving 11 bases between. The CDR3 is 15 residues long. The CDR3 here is CASSAGGGYNSPLHF. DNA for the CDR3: TGTGCCAGCAGTGCCGGGGGGGGTTATAATTCACCCCTCCACTTT.

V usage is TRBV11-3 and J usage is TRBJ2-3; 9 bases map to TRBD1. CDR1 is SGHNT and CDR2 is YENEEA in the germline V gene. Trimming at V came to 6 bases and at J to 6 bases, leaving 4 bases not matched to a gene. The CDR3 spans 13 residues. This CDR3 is CASRQGAGDTQYF. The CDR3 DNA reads TGTGCCAGCAGACAGGGGGCGGGGGATACGCAGTATTTT.

The CDR3 region has the DNA TGTGCCAGCCGAGTACCTGGGACAGGGGTTTTTAAAAAACTGTTTTTT. It specifies CASRVPGTGVFKKLFF. The chain links TRBV28 to TRBJ1-4, with TRBD1 matching 10 bases. This CDR3 spans 16 amino acids. J gave up 9 bases and V 8 bases, and 15 bases lay outside the gene matches. Germline V gene lookup returns CDR1 MDHEN and CDR2 SYDVKM. The full variable domain, completed using reference TRBV28 and TRBJ1-4, is DVKVTQSSRYLVKRTGEKVFLECVQDMDHENMFWYRQDPGLGLRLIYFSYDVKMKEKGDIPEGYSVSREKKERFSLILESASTNQTSMYLCASRVPGTGVFKKLFFGSGTQLSVL.

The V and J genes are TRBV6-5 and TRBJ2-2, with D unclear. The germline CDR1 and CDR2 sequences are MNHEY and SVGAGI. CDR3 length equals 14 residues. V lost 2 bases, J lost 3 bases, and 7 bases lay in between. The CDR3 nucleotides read TGTGCCAGCAGTTACAAGGGTTACACCGGGGAGCTGTTTTTT. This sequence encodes CASSYKGYTGELFF.

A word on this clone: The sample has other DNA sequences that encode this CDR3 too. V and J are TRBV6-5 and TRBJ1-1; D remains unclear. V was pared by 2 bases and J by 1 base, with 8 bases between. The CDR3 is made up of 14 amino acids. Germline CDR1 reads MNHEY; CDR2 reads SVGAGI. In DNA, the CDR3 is TGTGCCAGCAGTTACAAAGGGAGGAACACTGAAGCTTTCTTT. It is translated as CASSYKGRNTEAFF.

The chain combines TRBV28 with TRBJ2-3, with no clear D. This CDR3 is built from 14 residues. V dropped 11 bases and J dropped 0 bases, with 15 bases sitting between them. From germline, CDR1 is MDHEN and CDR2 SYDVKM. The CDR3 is CAHSGGRSTDTQYF. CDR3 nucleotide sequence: TGTGCCCATTCAGGTGGGCGGAGCACAGATACGCAGTATTTT.

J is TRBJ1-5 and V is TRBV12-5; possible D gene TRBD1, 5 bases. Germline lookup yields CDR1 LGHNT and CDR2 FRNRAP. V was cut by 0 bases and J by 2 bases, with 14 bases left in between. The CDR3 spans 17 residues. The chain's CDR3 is CASGLVHYGGGNQPQHF. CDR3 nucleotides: TGTGCTAGTGGTTTGGTACATTACGGGGGTGGCAATCAGCCCCAGCATTTT.

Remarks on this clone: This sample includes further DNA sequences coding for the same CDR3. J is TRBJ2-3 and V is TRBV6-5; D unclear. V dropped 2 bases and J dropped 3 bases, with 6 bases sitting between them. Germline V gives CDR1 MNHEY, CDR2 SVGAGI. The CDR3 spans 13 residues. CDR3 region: CASSYLGTDTQYF. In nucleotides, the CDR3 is TGTGCCAGCAGTTACCTTGGGACAGATACGCAGTATTTT.

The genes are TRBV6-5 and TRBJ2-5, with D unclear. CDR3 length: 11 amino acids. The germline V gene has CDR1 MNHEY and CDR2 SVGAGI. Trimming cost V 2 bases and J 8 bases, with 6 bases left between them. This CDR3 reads CASSYLTTQYF. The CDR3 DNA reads TGTGCCAGCAGTTACCTCACAACCCAGTACTTC.

The CDR3 region has the DNA TGTGCCAGTAGTATGGGGACCCTCTCATGGGAGCAGTACTTC. Protein sequence: CASSMGTLSWEQYF. The chain combines TRBV19 with TRBJ2-7; D tentatively reads TRBD1 or TRBD2 (5 bases each). The CDR3 contains 14 residues. The germline V gene encodes CDR1 LNHDA and CDR2 SQIVND (reference sequence). The V end lost 3 bases, the J end lost 7 bases, and 16 bases lay between the germline ends.

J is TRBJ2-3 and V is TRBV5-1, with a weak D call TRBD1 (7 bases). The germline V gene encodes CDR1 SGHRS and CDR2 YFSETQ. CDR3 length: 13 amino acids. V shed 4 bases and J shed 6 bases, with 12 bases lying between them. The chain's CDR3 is CASSPGGSDTQYF. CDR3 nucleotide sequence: TGCGCCAGCAGCCCAGGGGGGTCGGATACGCAGTATTTT.